One sample yielded the 9 T cell receptor beta chains listed below, sequenced in a study of T cell changes during pregnancy in multiple sclerosis. Here immunoSEQ multiplex PCR was the method, and the copy in TCRdb shows in-frame clones only, minus some. Here the sample spans 50,000 to 75,000 clones, over 90% being singletons. The source material was CD8+ T cells from peripheral blood mononuclear cells, sampled in the third trimester of pregnancy. All receptors come from a female donor with multiple sclerosis, enrolled in a pregnancy study.

The rearrangement links TRBV19 to TRBJ2-1; D is possibly TRBD1 (5 bases). The V gene's germline CDR1 is LNHDA and CDR2 SQIVND (reference sequence). The CDR3 has 16 amino acids. The ends were cut back, 5 bases at V and 0 bases at J, with 14 bases in the middle. The CDR3 region is CASSPQVPSSYNEQFF. The DNA of the CDR3 is TGTGCCAGTAGTCCACAGGTTCCGAGCTCCTACAATGAGCAGTTCTTC.

The genes are TRBV19 and TRBJ2-7; 10 bases fit TRBD1. The J segment lost 2 bases and the V segment lost 1 base, leaving 8 bases of the junction unmatched. This CDR3 is 17 amino acids long. CDR1 LNHDA and CDR2 SQIVND come from the germline V gene (reference sequence). The CDR3 DNA is TGTGCCAGTAGTATAGCTTGGGACAGGGGACTGCCCTACGAGCAGTACTTC. Encoded protein: CASSIAWDRGLPYEQYF.

V usage is TRBV30 and J usage is TRBJ1-1, with D unclear. There are 11 residues in the CDR3. CDR1 and CDR2 (germline): GTSNPN, SVGIG (reference sequence). Deletions cut 3 bases from V and 0 bases from J, with 2 bases between. Here the CDR3 reads CAWSLNTEAFF. CDR3 sequence (DNA): TGTGCCTGGAGCTTGAACACTGAAGCTTTCTTT.

The chain uses TRBV2 and TRBJ2-7; D unresolved. The CDR3 contains 14 residues. The V and J ends lost 2 bases and 1 base respectively, with 9 bases between them. Looked up from germline, CDR1 is SNHLY and CDR2 is FYNNEI. The CDR3 DNA reads TGTGCCAGCAGTGAATTCTCCAGGTCCTACGAGCAGTACTTC. This gives the protein CASSEFSRSYEQYF. The full variable domain, its missing parts supplied by reference TRBV2 and TRBJ2-7, is EPEVTQTPSHQVTQMGQEVILRCVPISNHLYFYWYRQILGQKVEFLVSFYNNEISEKSEIFDDQFSVERPDGSNFTLKIRSTKLEDSAMYFCASSEFSRSYEQYFGPGTRLTVT.

The V gene is TRBV27, the J gene TRBJ1-2; D is undetermined. This CDR3 comprises 13 residues. CDR1 is MNHEY and CDR2 is SMNVEV in the germline V gene (reference sequence). The V end was cut by 3 bases, the J end by 2 bases, with 7 bases between. In DNA, the CDR3 is TGTGCCAGCAGTTTGGCAAGAAACTATGGCTACACCTTC. Translation: CASSLARNYGYTF.

This chain connects TRBV5-1 to TRBJ2-7; 7 bases agree with TRBD1. Germline V gene lookup returns CDR1 SGHRS and CDR2 YFSETQ. Unmatched junction bases numbered 7, after V lost 4 bases and J lost 6 bases. This CDR3 has 13 residues. CDR3 sequence: CASSPPDRVEQYF. CDR3 DNA: TGCGCCAGCAGCCCGCCCGACAGGGTCGAGCAGTACTTC. The variable domain in full, completed from reference TRBV5-1 and TRBJ2-7, reads KAGVTQTPRYLIKTRGQQVTLSCSPISGHRSVSWYQQTPGQGLQFLFEYFSETQRNKGNFPGRFSGRQFSNSRSEMNVSTLELGDSALYLCASSPPDRVEQYFGPGTRLTVT.

The gene calls are TRBV28 and TRBJ1-5, with 9 positions matching TRBD1. Germline V gene data show CDR1 as MDHEN and CDR2 as SYDVKM. V was pared by 5 bases and J by 5 bases, with 7 bases of the junction left unmatched. CDR3 length equals 15 residues. CDR3 residues: CASSLGTGNDQPQHF. DNA for the CDR3: TGTGCCAGCAGTCTGGGGACAGGGAATGATCAGCCCCAGCATTTT.

The rearrangement uses TRBV11-2 and TRBJ1-2; the match to TRBD1 covers 8 bases. The CDR3 sequence is 15 residues long. Germline loops: CDR1 SGHAT, CDR2 FQNNGV. Trimming removed 5 bases from V and 1 base from J; junction bases left unmatched: 6. CDR3 in amino acids: CASSRGQGLNYGYTF. The CDR3 DNA sequence: TGTGCCAGCAGCCGAGGACAGGGACTTAACTATGGCTACACCTTC.

About this clone: Other DNA sequences within the sample encode an identical CDR3. In DNA form, the CDR3 reads TGTGCCAGCAGTGTAGCGGGAGGGCGCGAGCAGTTCTTC. Encoded protein: CASSVAGGREQFF. This chain uses TRBV2 with TRBJ2-1; 11 bases align to TRBD2. Trimming took 4 bases from V and 10 from J; bases not matched to a gene: 3. Germline CDR1 SNHLY, CDR2 FYNNEI. This CDR3 has 13 amino acids.